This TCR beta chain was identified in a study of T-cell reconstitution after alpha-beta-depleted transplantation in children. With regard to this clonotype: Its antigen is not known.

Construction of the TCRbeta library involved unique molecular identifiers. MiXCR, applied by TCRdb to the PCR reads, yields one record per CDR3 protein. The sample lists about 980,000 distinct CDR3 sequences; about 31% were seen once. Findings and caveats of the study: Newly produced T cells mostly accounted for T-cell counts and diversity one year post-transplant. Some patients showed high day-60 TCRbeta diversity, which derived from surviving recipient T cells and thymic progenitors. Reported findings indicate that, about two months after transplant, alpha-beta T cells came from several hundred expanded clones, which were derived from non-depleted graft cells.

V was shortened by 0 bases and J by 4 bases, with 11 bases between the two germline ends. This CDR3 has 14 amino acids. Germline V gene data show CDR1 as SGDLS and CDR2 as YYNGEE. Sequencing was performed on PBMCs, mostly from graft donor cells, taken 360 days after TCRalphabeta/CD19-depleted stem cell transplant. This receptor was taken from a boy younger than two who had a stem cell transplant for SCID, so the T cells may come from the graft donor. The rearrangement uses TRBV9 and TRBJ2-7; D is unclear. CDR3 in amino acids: CASSVEEVGYEQYF. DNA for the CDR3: TGTGCCAGCAGCGTAGAAGAAGTGGGTTACGAGCAGTACTTC.